These 11 T cell receptor beta chains were all obtained from the same sample, sequenced in a study of blood T cell repertoires in COVID-19. Clones were read by immunoSEQ multiplex PCR, and TCRdb kept only the in-frame ones, dropping some. Here the sample spans about 55,000 clones, almost 85% being singletons. Sequenced sample: peripheral blood. The receptors originated from a human donor in a cohort sampled during active COVID-19.

This rearrangement joins TRBV12-3 or TRBV12-4 to TRBJ1-1; no clear D gene. The CDR3 has 13 residues. V was pared by 3 bases and J by 1 base, with 6 bases between. The CDR3 sequence is CASSLLSNTEAFF. DNA for the CDR3: TGTGCCAGCAGTTTGCTATCGAACACTGAAGCTTTCTTT.

The chain combines TRBV9 with TRBJ2-1; D gene unclear. This CDR3 has 19 amino acids. Trimming stripped 0 bases from V and 9 bases from J, with 28 bases between. Germline lookup yields CDR1 SGDLS and CDR2 YYNGEE. This CDR3 is CASSVGSTAVEKTYTEQFF. The CDR3, as DNA: TGTGCCAGCAGCGTAGGGTCGACTGCGGTAGAGAAAACTTATACTGAGCAGTTCTTC.

The V gene is TRBV10-3, the J gene TRBJ1-6, with 7 bases aligning to TRBD1. V dropped 8 bases and J dropped 4; count of bases not matched to a gene: 26. The V gene's germline CDR1 is ENHRY and CDR2 SYGVKD. This CDR3 has 21 amino acids. The CDR3 spells CAIAINRGTEGHPFYNSPLHF. CDR3 sequence (DNA): TGTGCCATCGCTATAAATAGGGGGACAGAGGGCCACCCTTTTTATAATTCACCCCTCCACTTT.

Regarding this clone: One junction end does not reproduce the germline sequence, and a read error may be involved. The chain recombines TRBV7-7 with TRBJ2-3; D may be TRBD2 (6 bases). The CDR3 is 15 residues long. CDR1 and CDR2 (germline): SSHAT, FNYEAQ (reference sequence). The DNA of the CDR3 is TGTGCTAGCAGTCGGTGGAGCGGGAGCACAGATACGCAGTATTTT. The encoded protein is CASSRWSGSTDTQYF. Filled out from reference TRBV7-7 and TRBJ2-3, the complete variable domain reads GAGVSQSPRYKVTKRGQDVTLRCDPISSHATLYWYQQALGQGPEFLTYFNYEAQPDKSGLPSDRFSAERPEGSISTLTIQRTEQRDSAMYRCASSRWSGSTDTQYFGPGTRLTVL.

This clone has more than one count but fewer than ten. The chain employs TRBV11-3 and TRBJ2-2; 14 positions agree with TRBD2. The V segment lost 8 bases and the J segment 5 bases; nucleotides outside the gene matches: 10. The CDR3 has 17 residues. Germline values: CDR1 SGHNT, CDR2 YENEEA. The DNA of the CDR3 is TGTGCCAGCTCCGGAGGACTAGCGGGAGGTAGAACCGGGGAGCTGTTTTTT. Amino acid sequence: CASSGGLAGGRTGELFF. The full variable domain, in which reference TRBV11-3 and TRBJ2-2 provide the parts outside the CDR3, is EAGVVQSPRYKIIEKKQPVAFWCNPISGHNTLYWYLQNLGQGPELLIRYENEEAVDDSQLPKDRFSAERLKGVDSTLKIQPAELGDSAVYLCASSGGLAGGRTGELFFGEGSRLTVL.

In its sample, this clone was seen a few times. The CDR3 DNA reads as TGTGCCAGCAGCTCCCGGACTAGCGGGAGTTCGAGGCCCACGGATACGCAGTATTTT. Encoded protein: CASSSRTSGSSRPTDTQYF. The V call is TRBV7-2, the J call TRBJ2-3, with TRBD2 matching 13 bases. The CDR3 covers 19 residues. CDR1 SGHTA and CDR2 FQGNSA come from the germline V gene. Trimming took 4 bases from V and 6 from J; bases not matched to a gene: 16.

This clone is medium-sized within its sample. The rearrangement uses TRBV30 and TRBJ1-5; 7 bases map to TRBD1. CDR3 length: 20 amino acids. The germline gives CDR1 GTSNPN, CDR2 SVGIG (reference sequence). V trimming: 1 base; J trimming: 3 bases; junction bases outside the gene matches: 21. Here the CDR3 DNA reads TGTGCCTGGAGTGCGAGAAGTTGGGACAGCAGACAAAATCTCAATCAGCCCCAGCATTTT. Its translation is CAWSARSWDSRQNLNQPQHF.

J is TRBJ1-5 and V is TRBV4-2, with D perhaps TRBD1 (5 bases). Looked up from germline, CDR1 is LGHNA and CDR2 is YNFKEQ. The ends were cut back, 2 bases at V and 4 bases at J, with 12 bases in the middle. CDR3 length: 15 residues. CDR3 in DNA: TGTGCCAGCAGCCAAATTGGGGCGGATAATCAGCCCCAGCATTTT. This codes for CASSQIGADNQPQHF.

This rearrangement joins TRBV5-1 to TRBJ2-1; 7 bases line up with TRBD2. This CDR3 has 17 amino acids. The germline CDR1 and CDR2 sequences are SGHRS and YFSETQ. With V trimmed by 4 bases and J by 1 base, 11 bases remained unmatched. The CDR3 loop reads CASSLGWRERSYNEQFF. The CDR3 DNA follows: TGCGCCAGCAGCCTGGGGTGGCGGGAGAGGTCCTACAATGAGCAGTTCTTC.

This rearrangement joins TRBV4-3 to TRBJ2-7; maybe TRBD1 (6 bases). V dropped 0 bases and J dropped 3 bases, with 15 bases sitting between them. This CDR3 is 16 amino acids long. Germline lookup yields CDR1 LGHNA and CDR2 YSLEER. The CDR3 region has the DNA TGCGCCAGCAGCCAAGATGGGGGCAGGGATCACTACGAGCAGTACTTC. Amino acid sequence: CASSQDGGRDHYEQYF.

This clone was observed a handful of times. The chain recombines TRBV24-1 with TRBJ1-4; D remains ambiguous. The CDR3 has 16 residues. V shed 3 bases and J shed 8 bases, with 18 bases lying between them. Germline V CDR1 and CDR2: KGHDR, SFDVKD. The CDR3, as DNA: TGTGCCACCAGTGATCCCTCAGCGGGCAAACGGGAAAAACTGTTTTTT. The encoded protein is CATSDPSAGKREKLFF.